The 22 T cell receptor beta chains below all came from one sample that was sequenced in a study of T-cell reconstitution after alpha-beta-depleted transplantation in children. Preparation of the TCRbeta library involved a method that used unique molecular identifiers. TCRdb reanalysed the PCR reads using MiXCR and keeps one entry per CDR3 protein. The table has approximately 520,000 distinct CDR3 sequences, about an eighth seen once. The sample consisted of PBMCs, mostly from graft donor cells, taken 180 days after TCRalphabeta/CD19-depleted stem cell transplant. The receptor source for this set is a female patient between 2 and 15 years old who had a stem cell transplant for aplastic anemia, so the T cells may come from the graft donor.

This clonotype occurred a few times. The chain uses TRBV4-1 and TRBJ1-2, with D tentatively TRBD1 (6 bases). The germline V gene encodes CDR1 MGHRA and CDR2 YSYEKL. Trimming removed 3 bases at V and 4 bases at J, with 15 bases between. This CDR3 spans 15 amino acids. The CDR3 region is CASSHSMARGYGYTF. CDR3 sequence (DNA): TGCGCCAGCAGCCACTCGATGGCCAGGGGCTATGGCTACACCTTC.

This clonotype was seen at least ten times. This chain joins TRBV5-1 and TRBJ2-2; no firm D call. Trimming took 4 bases from V and 7 from J, leaving 14 bases between them. Germline V gives CDR1 SGHRS, CDR2 YFSETQ. The CDR3 spans 14 residues. The CDR3 loop is CASSPTMLGGELFF. CDR3 coding DNA: TGCGCCAGCAGCCCGACAATGCTCGGCGGGGAGCTGTTTTTT. The full variable domain, in which reference TRBV5-1 and TRBJ2-2 provide the parts outside the CDR3, is KAGVTQTPRYLIKTRGQQVTLSCSPISGHRSVSWYQQTPGQGLQFLFEYFSETQRNKGNFPGRFSGRQFSNSRSEMNVSTLELGDSALYLCASSPTMLGGELFFGEGSRLTVL.

Here the CDR3 reads CASSQEGRALTDTQYF. In DNA, the CDR3 is TGCGCCAGCAGCCAAGAGGGGAGAGCGCTGACAGATACGCAGTATTTT. This chain uses TRBV4-1 with TRBJ2-3, with a possible D match to TRBD2 (5 bases). Germline-derived CDR1 and CDR2 are MGHRA and YSYEKL. This CDR3 region has 16 residues. Between the trimmed V and J ends, which lost 0 bases and 3 bases, there was a span of 13 bases.

The chain links TRBV18 to TRBJ2-1; D not resolved. V lost 6 bases, J lost 4 bases, and 16 bases lay in between. There are 15 residues in the CDR3. CDR1 KGHSH and CDR2 LQKENI come from the germline V gene. Written as DNA, the CDR3 is TGTGCCAGCTCTATCAGTTGGGATCGATACAATGAGCAGTTCTTC. It specifies CASSISWDRYNEQFF.

This clonotype showed up just a few times. The chain combines TRBV7-2 with TRBJ1-4; tentatively, D is TRBD1 (5 bases). Germline lookup yields CDR1 SGHTA and CDR2 FQGNSA. V was shortened by 2 bases and J by 5 bases, with 9 bases between the two germline ends. The CDR3 covers 14 residues. The CDR3 sequence is CASSLSGTNEKLFF. The CDR3 nucleotides are TGTGCCAGCAGCTTATCAGGGACCAATGAAAAACTGTTTTTT.

This clonotype showed up just a few times. This chain links TRBV10-3 with TRBJ2-7; TRBD2 is a possible D gene (5 bases). Per the germline V gene, CDR1 is ENHRY and CDR2 is SYGVKD. This CDR3 comprises 15 residues. The ends were cut back, 0 bases at V and 2 bases at J, with 11 bases in the middle. The CDR3 DNA sequence: TGTGCCATCAGTGAGTCGGAGGTCAACCCCTACGAGCAGTACGTC. It translates to CAISESEVNPYEQYV.

V and J are TRBV11-3 and TRBJ2-1; no reliable D call. Germline CDR1 is SGHNT and CDR2 is YENEEA. The CDR3 has 17 residues. The V and J ends lost 2 bases and 8 bases respectively, with 22 bases between them. The CDR3 DNA is TGTGCCAGCAGCTTACGAAAGGGTAGTCTAGGGTACGATGAGCAGTTCTTC. It translates to CASSLRKGSLGYDEQFF.

The rearrangement links TRBV29-1 to TRBJ1-3; no clear D. With 6 bases removed from V and 0 bases from J, the gap between germline ends came to 12 bases. The germline V gene encodes CDR1 SQVTM and CDR2 ANQGSEA. The CDR3 spans 14 residues. The chain's CDR3 is CSVDPRASGNTIYF. The CDR3 DNA reads as TGCAGCGTGGACCCTCGGGCCTCTGGAAACACCATATATTTT.

At least ten counts were recorded for this clonotype. CDR3 protein: CAISEATGPQHF. As DNA, the CDR3 is TGTGCCATCAGTGAGGCAACAGGGCCCCAGCATTTT. J is TRBJ1-5 and V is TRBV10-3; a weak D match, TRBD1 (5 bases). Germline CDR1 ENHRY, CDR2 SYGVKD. The V and J ends lost 2 bases and 9 bases respectively, with 8 bases between them. The CDR3 spans 12 residues.

The chain couples TRBV29-1 to TRBJ1-2; D unclear. Germline-derived CDR1 and CDR2 are SQVTM and ANQGSEA. The V end was cut by 5 bases, the J end by 2 bases, with 15 bases between. The length of the CDR3 is 14 residues. The CDR3 DNA follows: TGCAGCGTTTCCCCGAGTTCTTTAAACTATGGCTACACCTTC. Amino acid sequence: CSVSPSSLNYGYTF.

This rearrangement joins TRBV6-1 to TRBJ1-1, with 10 bases aligning to TRBD1. Germline values: CDR1 MNHNS, CDR2 SASEGT. The CDR3 totals 16 residues. The V gene end was trimmed by 6 bases and the J gene end by 6 bases; junction bases not matched to a gene: 13. The CDR3 sequence: CASRSDRGSLSAEAFF. CDR3 DNA: TGTGCCAGCAGATCGGACAGGGGGAGTTTAAGCGCTGAAGCTTTCTTT.

V and J are TRBV29-1 and TRBJ2-3, with 15 bases lining up with TRBD2. Germline V gives CDR1 SQVTM, CDR2 ANQGSEA. The CDR3 has 15 amino acids. Germline trimming cut 6 bases from V and 2 bases from J; bases unmatched to any gene: 3. CDR3 amino acids: CSVGTSGGTTDTQYF. Written as DNA, the CDR3 is TGCAGCGTGGGGACTAGCGGGGGGACCACAGATACGCAGTATTTT.

The chain links TRBV6-2 or TRBV6-3 to TRBJ1-5; no clear D gene. Trimming left V 5 bases short and J 0 bases short, with 8 bases between. Germline values: CDR1 MNHEY, CDR2 SVGEGT. This CDR3 has 14 amino acids. CDR3 bases: TGTGCCAGCAGTCGAGATAGTAGCAATCAGCCCCAGCATTTT. It encodes CASSRDSSNQPQHF.

This clonotype has just a few counts. The DNA for the CDR3 is TGTGCCAGCAGTTCTTCCAGGGTACCCTCTGGAAACACCATATATTTT. Amino acids: CASSSSRVPSGNTIYF. The gene calls are TRBV27 and TRBJ1-3, with D possibly being TRBD1 (5 bases). V was trimmed by 4 bases and J by 0 bases, leaving 13 bases between them. The CDR3 runs to 16 residues. Germline CDR1 reads MNHEY; CDR2 reads SMNVEV (reference sequence).

The genes are TRBV6-6 and TRBJ2-7; D is possibly TRBD1 (5 bases). Trimming took off 2 bases at V and 6 bases at J, with 8 bases between the two ends. Per the germline V gene, CDR1 is MNHNY and CDR2 is SVGAGI (reference sequence). This CDR3 is built from 12 residues. The CDR3, as DNA: TGTGCCAGCAGTTACAGGGGTGGCGAGCAGTACGTC. Residues: CASSYRGGEQYV.

The rearrangement uses TRBV11-3 and TRBJ2-1; a weak D match, TRBD1 (6 bases). The CDR3 runs to 12 residues. Per the germline V gene, CDR1 is SGHNT and CDR2 is YENEEA. With 8 bases removed from V and 6 bases from J, the gap between germline ends came to 11 bases. The CDR3 coding sequence is TGTGCCAGCGCCACAGGGTTCAATGAGCAGTTCTTC. Amino acids: CASATGFNEQFF.

The rearrangement joins TRBV7-9 to TRBJ2-7; TRBD2 agrees at 10 bases. CDR3 size: 15 residues. CDR1 and CDR2 (germline): SEHNR, FQNEAQ (reference sequence). After removal of 4 bases from V and 4 bases from J, the junction contained 7 bases not matched to a gene. CDR3 nucleotides: TGTGCCAGCAGCTACCCAGCGGGAGGGCCATACGAGCAGTACTTC. This gives the protein CASSYPAGGPYEQYF.

The chain links TRBV20-1 to TRBJ2-4; 12 bases agree with TRBD2. CDR1 and CDR2 from the germline V gene are DFQATT and SNEGSKA (reference sequence). With 2 bases clipped from V and 1 base from J, the junction kept 0 bases outside the gene matches. The length of the CDR3 is 15 residues. CDR3 DNA sequence: TGCAGTGCTAGAACTAGCGGGAGGGCCAAAAACATTCAGTACTTC. Its translation is CSARTSGRAKNIQYF.

This clonotype has more than one count but fewer than ten. The V and J genes are TRBV5-6 and TRBJ2-2, with 8 bases that match TRBD1. Germline assignment: CDR1 SGHDT and CDR2 YYEEEE. The CDR3 contains 16 residues. V lost 4 bases and J lost 5; bases outside the gene matches: 10. DNA of the CDR3: TGTGCCAGCAGCCCTCCCGGACAGGGAGGTACCGGGGAGCTGTTTTTT. Translation gives CASSPPGQGGTGELFF.

This clonotype was detected only a few times. The chain is built from TRBV7-9 and TRBJ2-5; a possible D gene is TRBD2 (7 bases). Trimming took off 7 bases at V and 0 bases at J, with 15 bases between the two ends. The CDR3 extends over 15 amino acids. Germline CDR1 reads SEHNR; CDR2 reads FQNEAQ (reference sequence). The CDR3, as DNA: TGTGCCAGCAACCAAAGGGAGGGGGACCAAGAGACCCAGTACTTC. Amino acids: CASNQREGDQETQYF.

The chain uses TRBV18 and TRBJ2-7; the D gene could be TRBD1 or TRBD2 (5 bases each). V lost 4 bases to trimming and J lost 2 bases, with 12 bases between them. The CDR3 is 14 residues long. The germline gives CDR1 KGHSH, CDR2 LQKENI. CDR3: CASSLSSGPYEQYF. The CDR3 region has the DNA TGTGCCAGCTCACTCAGCTCGGGGCCCTACGAGCAGTACTTC.

V is TRBV6-5 and J is TRBJ2-5, with D possibly matching TRBD2 (7 bases). The CDR3 runs to 14 residues. Germline V gene sequence: CDR1 MNHEY, CDR2 SVGAGI. The V gene lost 2 bases and the J gene lost 3 bases, with 10 bases spanning the gap. CDR3 DNA: TGTGCCAGCAGTTACGGGGGGGCTGAAGAGACCCAGTACTTC. The encoded protein is CASSYGGAEETQYF.